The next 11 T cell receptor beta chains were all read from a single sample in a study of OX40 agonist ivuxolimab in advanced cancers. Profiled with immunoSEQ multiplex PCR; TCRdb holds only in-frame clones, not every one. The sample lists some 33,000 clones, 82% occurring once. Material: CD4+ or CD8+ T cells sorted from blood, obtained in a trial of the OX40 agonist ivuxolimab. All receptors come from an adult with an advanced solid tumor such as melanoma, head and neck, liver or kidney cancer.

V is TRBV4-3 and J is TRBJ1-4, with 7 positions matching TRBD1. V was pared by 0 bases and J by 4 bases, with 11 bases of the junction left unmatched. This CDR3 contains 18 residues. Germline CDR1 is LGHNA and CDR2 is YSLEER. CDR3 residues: CASSQDLGRGDLNEKLFF. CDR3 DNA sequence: TGCGCCAGCAGCCAAGATTTAGGCAGGGGGGACCTTAATGAAAAACTGTTTTTT.

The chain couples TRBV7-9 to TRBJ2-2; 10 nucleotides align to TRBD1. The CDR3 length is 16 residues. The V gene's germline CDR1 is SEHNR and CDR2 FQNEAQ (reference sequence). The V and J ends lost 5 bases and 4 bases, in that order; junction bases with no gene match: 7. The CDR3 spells CASSPQGQGSTGELFF. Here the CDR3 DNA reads TGTGCCAGCAGCCCCCAGGGACAGGGGTCCACCGGGGAGCTGTTTTTT.

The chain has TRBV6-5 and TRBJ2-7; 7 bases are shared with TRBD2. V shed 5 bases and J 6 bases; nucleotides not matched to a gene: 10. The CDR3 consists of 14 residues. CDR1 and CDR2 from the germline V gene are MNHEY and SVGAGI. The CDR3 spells CASSTTGGSGEQYF. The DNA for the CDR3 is TGTGCCAGCAGTACCACGGGAGGATCAGGCGAGCAGTACTTC.

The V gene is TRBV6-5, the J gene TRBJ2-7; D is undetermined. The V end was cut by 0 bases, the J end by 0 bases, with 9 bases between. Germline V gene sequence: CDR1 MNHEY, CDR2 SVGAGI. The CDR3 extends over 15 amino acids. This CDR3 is CASSYSWQNSYEQYF. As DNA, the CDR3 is TGTGCCAGCAGTTACTCTTGGCAGAACTCCTACGAGCAGTACTTC.

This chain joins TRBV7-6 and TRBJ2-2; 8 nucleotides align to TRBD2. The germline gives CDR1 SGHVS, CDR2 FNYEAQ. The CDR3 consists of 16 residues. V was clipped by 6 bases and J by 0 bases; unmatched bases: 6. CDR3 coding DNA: TGTGCCAGCAGAGAAGAACTAGCGGCGAACACCGGGGAGCTGTTTTTT. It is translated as CASREELAANTGELFF.

The DNA for the CDR3 is TGTGCCAGCAGCTTGCCTTTGGTTGGGGCCGGGGAGCTGTTTTTT. Residues: CASSLPLVGAGELFF. The chain is built from TRBV11-2 and TRBJ2-2; the D is unclear. Per the germline V gene, CDR1 is SGHAT and CDR2 is FQNNGV. The CDR3 length is 15 residues. V was cut by 3 bases and J by 6 bases, with 14 bases left in between. Using reference TRBV11-2 and TRBJ2-2 for the parts outside the CDR3, the full variable domain is EAGVAQSPRYKIIEKRQSVAFWCNPISGHATLYWYQQILGQGPKLLIQFQNNGVVDDSQLPKDRFSAERLKGVDSTLKIQPAKLEDSAVYLCASSLPLVGAGELFFGEGSRLTVL.

The CDR3 nucleotides are TGTGCCAGCAGCCGATACCGGTCGTCCTACGAGCAGTACTTC. Protein: CASSRYRSSYEQYF. The rearrangement uses TRBV7-8 and TRBJ2-7; D gene ambiguous. V dropped 5 bases and J dropped 1 base, with 12 bases sitting between them. The CDR3 consists of 14 residues. The germline CDR1 and CDR2 sequences are SGHVS and FQNEAQ.

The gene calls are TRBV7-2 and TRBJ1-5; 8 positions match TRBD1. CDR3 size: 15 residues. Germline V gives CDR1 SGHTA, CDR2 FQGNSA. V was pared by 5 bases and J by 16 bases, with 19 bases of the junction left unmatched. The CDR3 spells CASSGISPAGTGHHF. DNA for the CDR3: TGTGCCAGCAGCGGTATATCCCCCGCCGGGACAGGTCATCATTTT.

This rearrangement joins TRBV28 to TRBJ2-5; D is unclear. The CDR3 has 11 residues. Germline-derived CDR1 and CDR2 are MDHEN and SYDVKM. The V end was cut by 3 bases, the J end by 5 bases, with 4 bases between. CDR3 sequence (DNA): TGTGCCAGCAGTTTTGATGAGACCCAGTACTTC. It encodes CASSFDETQYF.

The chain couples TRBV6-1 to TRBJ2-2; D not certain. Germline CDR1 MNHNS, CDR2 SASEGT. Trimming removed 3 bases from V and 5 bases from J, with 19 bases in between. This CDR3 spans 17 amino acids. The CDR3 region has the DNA TGTGCCAGCAGTGACACCGGCGTCTACGGTTTTACCGGGGAGCTGTTTTTT. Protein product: CASSDTGVYGFTGELFF.

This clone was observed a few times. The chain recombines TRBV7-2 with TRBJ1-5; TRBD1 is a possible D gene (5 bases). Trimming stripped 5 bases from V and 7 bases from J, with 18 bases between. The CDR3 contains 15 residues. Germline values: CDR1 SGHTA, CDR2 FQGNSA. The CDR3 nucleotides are TGTGCCAGCAGCCCTGGTTCCGGGGGTGGGCAGCCCCAGCATTTT. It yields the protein CASSPGSGGGQPQHF.